This passage covers 32 T cell receptor beta chains from one sample sequenced in a study of a mutant IDH1 vaccine in newly diagnosed glioma. The sample's time point: baseline, week 1 (first vaccination visit). Regarding treatment: pre-vaccination baseline after standard-of-care therapy. Clones were sequenced by immunoSEQ multiplex PCR, and TCRdb holds only the in-frame ones, with some missing. The table has roughly 41,000 clones, 80% to 95% seen once. The material sequenced was PBMCs, taken from a glioma patient treated with radiotherapy, temozolomide or both. These receptors were taken from a young man with glioma.

The chain uses TRBV9 and TRBJ1-2, with a possible D match to TRBD1 (5 bases). Per the germline V gene, CDR1 is SGDLS and CDR2 is YYNGEE. The V end lost 1 base, the J end lost 8 bases, and 24 bases lay between the germline ends. This CDR3 spans 17 amino acids. DNA for the CDR3: TGTGCCAGCAGCGTATCCTCACTCCTACTCGGGGGGGACGGCTACACCTTC. Encoded protein: CASSVSSLLLGGDGYTF.

The chain has TRBV28 and TRBJ1-2; D is perhaps TRBD1 (5 bases). The CDR3 covers 13 residues. V was cut by 5 bases and J by 8 bases, with 15 bases left in between. Germline V gives CDR1 MDHEN, CDR2 SYDVKM. The CDR3 bases are TGTGCCAGCAGTCCTTGGGGGGATCAAGGCTACACCTTC. The encoded protein is CASSPWGDQGYTF.

The chain joins TRBV6-1 to TRBJ2-3; no clear D. The CDR3 extends over 13 amino acids. Trimming pared 7 bases from V and 2 bases from J, leaving 10 bases between. Germline V CDR1 and CDR2: MNHNS, SASEGT. DNA of the CDR3: TGTGCCAGCAAACAGAGTTACACAGATACGCAGTATTTT. Translating it yields CASKQSYTDTQYF.

The sample holds one count of this clone. The chain links TRBV5-6 to TRBJ1-3, with D perhaps TRBD1 (5 bases). V was shortened by 0 bases and J by 0 bases, with 10 bases between the two germline ends. The germline gives CDR1 SGHDT, CDR2 YYEEEE. CDR3 size: 16 residues. The CDR3 spells CASSLGQFFSGNTIYF. CDR3 nucleotide sequence: TGTGCCAGCAGCTTGGGACAGTTCTTCTCTGGAAACACCATATATTTT.

V and J are TRBV4-2 and TRBJ1-4; the D gene is possibly TRBD1 (5 bases). Per germline, CDR1 LGHNA and CDR2 YNFKEQ. Trimming cost V 3 bases and J 6 bases, with 17 bases left between them. This CDR3 is 16 amino acids long. In nucleotides, the CDR3 is TGTGCCAGCAGCCATTATACCGGGACTACAGATGAAAAACTGTTTTTT. Residues: CASSHYTGTTDEKLFF.

V gene TRBV19 combines with J gene TRBJ1-1; possibly TRBD1 for D (6 bases). Germline V gene lookup returns CDR1 LNHDA and CDR2 SQIVND (reference sequence). The CDR3 contains 11 residues. V was shortened by 4 bases and J by 7 bases, with 7 bases between the two germline ends. CDR3 residues: CASSNRVEAFF. In DNA, the CDR3 is TGTGCCAGTAGTAACAGGGTTGAAGCTTTCTTT.

The V and J genes are TRBV15 and TRBJ1-3, with D hard to call. The CDR3 contains 13 residues. The germline V and J ends were trimmed by 8 bases and 0 bases, with 8 bases remaining between them. Germline values: CDR1 LNHNV, CDR2 YYDKDF (reference sequence). DNA for the CDR3: TGTGCCACCGGCGATGTCTCTGGAAACACCATATATTTT. Residues: CATGDVSGNTIYF. The entire variable domain, with the rest obtained from reference TRBV15 and TRBJ1-3, is as follows: DAMVIQNPRYQVTQFGKPVTLSCSQTLNHNVMYWYQQKSSQAPKLLFHYYDKDFNNEADTPDNFQSRRPNTSFCFLDIRSPGLGDTAMYLCATGDVSGNTIYFGEGSWLTVV.

The V call is TRBV15, the J call TRBJ1-2; tentatively, D is TRBD1 (5 bases). Germline V gives CDR1 LNHNV, CDR2 YYDKDF (reference sequence). CDR3 length: 13 amino acids. Trimming pared 3 bases from V and 6 bases from J, leaving 11 bases between. As DNA, the CDR3 is TGTGCCACCAGCAGGGACCGGGGGGATGGCTACACCTTC. Protein: CATSRDRGDGYTF.

This clone was detected only once. V usage is TRBV4-2 and J usage is TRBJ1-6, with unresolved D. This CDR3 spans 16 amino acids. V gave up 2 bases and J gave up 6 bases, with 14 bases separating them. Germline CDR1 is LGHNA and CDR2 is YNFKEQ. CDR3 region: CASSQSPRGVNSPLHF. CDR3 coding DNA: TGTGCCAGCAGCCAAAGTCCCCGCGGGGTTAATTCACCCCTCCACTTT.

This chain links TRBV9 with TRBJ2-7; 10 bases are shared with TRBD2. Per germline, CDR1 SGDLS and CDR2 YYNGEE. The V segment lost 0 bases and the J segment 6 bases; nucleotides outside the gene matches: 6. The CDR3 runs to 15 residues. This CDR3 reads CASSVGGLAGVEQYF. CDR3 bases: TGTGCCAGCAGCGTAGGGGGGCTAGCGGGAGTCGAGCAGTACTTC.

The rearrangement joins TRBV6-1 to TRBJ2-5, with TRBD2 matching over 9 bases. Germline V lookup: CDR1 MNHNS, CDR2 SASEGT. Germline trimming cut 10 bases from V and 4 bases from J; bases unmatched to any gene: 13. The CDR3 covers 15 residues. This CDR3 is CATLLVAGAGETQYF. DNA of the CDR3: TGTGCCACCCTCCTCGTAGCGGGAGCGGGAGAGACCCAGTACTTC.

V gene TRBV7-9 combines with J gene TRBJ1-1; D not resolved. The CDR3 loop spans 13 amino acids. From germline, CDR1 is SEHNR and CDR2 FQNEAQ (reference sequence). Trimming removed 7 bases at V and 7 bases at J, with 16 bases between. The CDR3 spells CASTLDVPGEAFF. The CDR3 bases are TGTGCCAGCACCCTGGACGTGCCAGGTGAAGCTTTCTTT.

The sample holds one count of this clone. The CDR3 loop is CASSQLAGGGRYGYTF. The CDR3 region has the DNA TGTGCCAGCAGTCAACTGGCCGGAGGGGGCAGGTATGGCTACACCTTC. The rearrangement uses TRBV27 and TRBJ1-2; TRBD1 aligns across 7 bases. The V segment lost 5 bases and the J segment 5 bases; nucleotides outside the gene matches: 14. Germline CDR1 MNHEY, CDR2 SMNVEV (reference sequence). The CDR3 is 16 residues long.

The chain combines TRBV14 with TRBJ1-2; TRBD1 might be the D (5 bases). CDR3 length: 14 amino acids. Trimming removed 0 bases at V and 7 bases at J, with 12 bases between. Germline loops: CDR1 SGHDN, CDR2 FVKESK. The DNA for the CDR3 is TGTGCCAGCAGCCAAGATTGGGGGTGGGGTGGCTACACCTTC. Its translation is CASSQDWGWGGYTF.

The V call is TRBV18, the J call TRBJ1-1; 10 bases fit TRBD1. V was clipped by 3 bases and J by 6 bases; unmatched bases: 10. The CDR3 contains 16 residues. From germline, CDR1 is KGHSH and CDR2 LQKENI. CDR3 nucleotides: TGTGCCAGCTCACCCTGGGGGGACAGGGGTAACCCTGAAGCTTTCTTT. Translated, it gives CASSPWGDRGNPEAFF.

This clone was seen more than once but under ten times. The V and J genes are TRBV6-1 and TRBJ1-2, with 10 nucleotides matching TRBD1. There are 15 residues in the CDR3. V lost 1 base and J lost 10; bases outside the gene matches: 9. CDR1 is MNHNS, CDR2 SASEGT, per germline. The CDR3 loop is CASSEVGDRGFVYTF. In DNA, the CDR3 is TGTGCCAGCAGTGAAGTGGGGGACAGGGGATTTGTCTACACCTTC.

J is TRBJ2-7 and V is TRBV4-2, with unresolved D. V was pared by 0 bases and J by 7 bases, with 7 bases between. The CDR3 is 12 amino acids. Germline V lookup: CDR1 LGHNA, CDR2 YNFKEQ. Here the CDR3 reads CASSQDDGEQYF. DNA of the CDR3: TGTGCCAGCAGCCAAGATGATGGTGAGCAGTACTTC.

The chain uses TRBV28 and TRBJ1-1; D is unclear. Trimming removed 5 bases at V and 4 bases at J, with 11 bases between. This CDR3 has 13 residues. Germline CDR1 MDHEN, CDR2 SYDVKM. The CDR3 coding sequence is TGTGCCAGCAGTCAGTACCGAGGCACTGAAGCTTTCTTT. It translates to CASSQYRGTEAFF.

This clone appeared once. J is TRBJ2-3 and V is TRBV7-6; 7 nucleotides align to TRBD2. This CDR3 has 14 amino acids. Germline assignment: CDR1 SGHVS and CDR2 FNYEAQ. Trimming cost V 0 bases and J 9 bases; bases outside gene matches: 6. This chain's CDR3 is CASSLAASGGTQYF. The CDR3 DNA follows: TGTGCCAGCAGCTTAGCCGCCTCCGGGGGGACGCAGTATTTT.

The rearrangement joins TRBV5-6 to TRBJ2-7, with no clear D. The CDR3 consists of 14 residues. Trimming removed 0 bases from V and 3 bases from J, with 10 bases in between. Per germline, CDR1 SGHDT and CDR2 YYEEEE. The CDR3 is CASSLAGSSYEQYF. Here the CDR3 DNA reads TGTGCCAGCAGCTTGGCGGGTAGCAGCTACGAGCAGTACTTC.

The chain combines TRBV10-3 with TRBJ1-2, with D tentatively TRBD1 (5 bases). The ends were cut back, 0 bases at V and 9 bases at J, with 11 bases in the middle. CDR3 length: 13 residues. Germline CDR1 and CDR2: ENHRY and SYGVKD. The CDR3 is CAISESGRERYTF. CDR3 nucleotides: TGTGCCATCAGTGAGTCGGGCAGGGAACGCTACACCTTC.

The rearrangement joins TRBV28 to TRBJ2-7; TRBD1 aligns across 11 bases. Germline V gene data show CDR1 as MDHEN and CDR2 as SYDVKM. Trimming cost V 6 bases and J 2 bases; bases outside gene matches: 6. The CDR3 has 15 residues. The CDR3 DNA reads as TGTGCCAGCAGGGGGGGACAGGGGGGGACCTACGAGCAGTACTTC. Translation: CASRGGQGGTYEQYF.

This rearrangement joins TRBV6-1 to TRBJ2-1; 7 bases match TRBD2. This CDR3 region has 11 residues. Germline V gene sequence: CDR1 MNHNS, CDR2 SASEGT. The ends lost 6 bases at V and 9 bases at J; junction bases unmatched: 2. For the CDR3, the DNA is TGTGCCAGCAGGGTAGCGGGTGAGCAGTTCTTC. It specifies CASRVAGEQFF.

The rearrangement links TRBV10-3 to TRBJ1-1; TRBD1 aligns across 7 bases. Per the germline V gene, CDR1 is ENHRY and CDR2 is SYGVKD. V shed 10 bases, J shed 5 bases, and the junction held 4 bases outside the gene matches. The CDR3 totals 11 residues. The CDR3 reads CASRGGTEAFF. The CDR3 region has the DNA TGTGCCAGCAGGGGGGGGACTGAAGCTTTCTTT.

The chain has TRBV6-1 and TRBJ2-5; possible D gene TRBD2, 5 bases. Germline V gene sequence: CDR1 MNHNS, CDR2 SASEGT. The CDR3 is 13 residues long. V was shortened by 4 bases and J by 5 bases, with 11 bases between the two germline ends. CDR3 loop: CASSGSGVETQYF. The CDR3 bases are TGTGCCAGCAGTGGAAGCGGTGTCGAGACCCAGTACTTC.

V usage is TRBV4-2 and J usage is TRBJ2-2, with D uncertain. CDR1 is LGHNA and CDR2 is YNFKEQ in the germline V gene. This CDR3 is built from 17 residues. Trimming cost V 0 bases and J 7 bases, with 18 bases left between them. The CDR3 region has the DNA TGTGCCAGCAGCCAAGAAGGCAGCCCAACATGGGACGGGGAGCTGTTTTTT. This gives the protein CASSQEGSPTWDGELFF.

The CDR3 nucleotides are TGTGCCAGCAGCTGGGACAGGGGCGCCTATGGCTACACCTTC. It specifies CASSWDRGAYGYTF. The chain links TRBV7-2 to TRBJ1-2; 10 bases are a match to TRBD1. The germline gives CDR1 SGHTA, CDR2 FQGNSA. Trimming at V came to 4 bases and at J to 4 bases, leaving 3 bases not matched to a gene. The CDR3 is made up of 14 amino acids.

The table lists this clone with a count of one. The chain has TRBV7-2 and TRBJ2-5, with a tentative D call TRBD1 (5 bases). Trimming took off 5 bases at V and 5 bases at J, with 12 bases between the two ends. Germline V CDR1 and CDR2: SGHTA, FQGNSA. The CDR3 runs to 13 residues. This chain's CDR3 is CASSPYGAETQYF. The CDR3 DNA reads as TGTGCCAGCAGCCCCTATGGGGCCGAGACCCAGTACTTC.

This chain links TRBV7-2 with TRBJ2-6; possible D gene TRBD1, 6 bases. Germline-derived CDR1 and CDR2 are SGHTA and FQGNSA. The germline V and J ends were trimmed by 6 bases and 0 bases, with 18 bases remaining between them. This CDR3 has 18 residues. The CDR3 reads CASSTRTATFSGANVLTF. The DNA for the CDR3 is TGTGCCAGCAGTACGAGGACAGCGACCTTCTCTGGGGCCAACGTCCTGACTTTC.

The chain carries TRBV15 and TRBJ2-7; either TRBD1 or TRBD2 may supply D (5 bases each). V lost 1 base and J 4 bases, leaving 17 bases between the germline ends. Germline V CDR1 and CDR2: LNHNV, YYDKDF (reference sequence). The CDR3 extends over 16 amino acids. Here the CDR3 reads CATSRVGARGRYEQYF. CDR3 nucleotide sequence: TGTGCCACCAGCAGAGTCGGGGCTCGGGGCCGGTACGAGCAGTACTTC.

The rearrangement links TRBV7-2 to TRBJ1-1, with 9 positions matching TRBD1. The CDR3 is made up of 14 amino acids. V shed 5 bases and J 6 bases; nucleotides not matched to a gene: 7. Per germline, CDR1 SGHTA and CDR2 FQGNSA. The CDR3 loop reads CASSTPDRGAEAFF. For the CDR3, the DNA is TGTGCCAGCAGCACCCCGGACAGGGGCGCTGAAGCTTTCTTT.

The J gene is TRBJ1-1, the V gene TRBV5-1; TRBD1 matches at 8 bases. Germline CDR1 is SGHRS and CDR2 is YFSETQ. Germline trimming cut 8 bases from V and 1 base from J; bases unmatched to any gene: 7. CDR3 size: 14 residues. The CDR3 DNA is TGCGCCAGTCAGGGGGCTAGGGGGAACACTGAAGCTTTCTTT. Its protein is CASQGARGNTEAFF. Full variable domain (remainder filled in from reference TRBV5-1 and TRBJ1-1): KAGVTQTPRYLIKTRGQQVTLSCSPISGHRSVSWYQQTPGQGLQFLFEYFSETQRNKGNFPGRFSGRQFSNSRSEMNVSTLELGDSALYLCASQGARGNTEAFFGQGTRLTVV.